This TCR beta chain was sequenced during a study of cytomegalovirus exposure and HLA in healthy donors (dated by TCRdb to 2015 to 2018). In the study overall: An earlier analysis of several hundred of the donors reported 276 Gb of sequence data and approximately 110 million unique TCR beta sequences from roughly 180 million T cells. An early release covering over 500 HLA-typed donors comprised about 300 gigabases of sequencing data and about 90 million unique TCR sequences. Rather than using new phenotypic data, the later analysis identified candidate immune exposures from TCR beta sequences and from how often those sequences occurred across donors. Roughly five DR-DQ haplotypes were handled as single units for association and clustering, since linkage in the cohort was strong. Alongside the repertoire data, information on donor age, sex, ethnicity and CMV serostatus was compiled. The aim of the study was to test whether cataloging public T cell receptors could identify signatures of past pathogen exposure. To predict cytomegalovirus infection status, the study combined high-throughput TCR immunosequencing, statistical association of individual TCRs with disease status, and machine learning. Typing coverage varied by locus: 629-630 donors for A, B, C, DRB1 and DQB1; approximately 500 for DQA1; nearly 610 for DPA1; roughly 470 for DPB1. Both class I and class II loci were covered by HLA typing, at four-digit resolution. An earlier analysis of 500 to 650 of the donors applied high-throughput TCR beta sequencing to assess whether each TCR beta V gene segment acted as functional or pseudogenic. A later genetic analysis took genome-wide SNP genotypes for about three fifths of the 666 donors and used that subset as a discovery cohort. The T cell repertoires of around 730 subjects were profiled by immunosequencing and related to cytomegalovirus serostatus. Of the 300 to 500 genotyped donors, approximately 81% were placed in the genetic ancestry cluster associated with self-reported Caucasian donors. On average, over 200,000 unique TCR beta nucleotide sequences were sequenced per donor among 350 to 400 genotyped donors of the cohort, with 15% to 20% of those sequences being non-productive. A later analysis re-analyzed previously published TCR beta repertoires from 666 donors and added high-resolution HLA genotyping to study TCR occurrence patterns. All discovery cohort repertoires had been generated on a single sequencing platform. Along with the approximately 650-subject first cohort, a separate validation cohort of over a hundred different subjects was used. What the work shows at the level of the full study, not this receptor alone: A later analysis associated about 16,000 TCR beta sequences with specific HLA alleles at a false discovery rate of 0.05. Linkage disequilibrium might explain the correlated functional status among segregating V segments, but an unknown experimental factor could not be ruled out. In a later analysis, several top co-occurrence clusters were reported to appear linked to parvovirus B19, influenza, CMV and Epstein-Barr virus. For the cohort, immune exposure information was limited to CMV serostatus. A further reported finding was that TCR beta sequences accurately predicted the HLA-A and HLA-B alleles for most subjects in the first cohort. In vitro tests confirmed that a few of the cytomegalovirus-associated TCR beta chains recognize cytomegalovirus antigens. The presence/absence analyses assumed that sequencing depth was roughly uniform across donors, and that assumption may not be true. Because some donors lacked HLA typing at each locus, the association tests relied only on the typed subset. According to the authors, the approach could potentially be generalized to other disease states and immunological phenotypes. The earlier analysis of approximately 540 of the donors excluded fewer than 20 rarely observed V segments, including chromosome 9 orphons, because counts were too low. Only TCR beta chains were sequenced in this cohort, and the absence of alpha or paired-chain data limited detectable features. Cytomegalovirus status was reported to be diagnosed by the classifier with high specificity and sensitivity in both the original and validation cohorts. A later genetic analysis reported fewer N-insertions in productive TCRs among donors in an Asian-associated ancestry cluster than the roughly 700-donor mean. Broadly in line with IMGT annotations, most TCR beta V segments showed up in productive rearrangements about 87% or about 30% of the time in an earlier analysis of several hundred of the donors. In a later analysis, most CMV-associated TCR beta chains were found to appear HLA-restricted, with HLA associations seemingly driven largely by CMV exposure. According to a later analysis, TCR association rates differed among HLA loci, with DRB1 alleles showing the most associated TCRs and HLA-C alleles showing the fewest. While some public TCRs were present in many individuals, most TCR sequences turned up only very rarely across donors. A total of about 150 TCR beta chains were listed by the study as associated with cytomegalovirus. In a later genetic analysis, a missense DCLRE1C variant was associated with V-gene and J-gene trimming of TCR beta chains, and the association was replicated in an independent cohort. In a later analysis, HLA-associated TCR beta chains were found to be more clonally expanded and to have lower generation probabilities than equally common non-associated chains. When HLA alleles, especially DR and DQ, strongly co-occurred, TCR associations were difficult to assign to individual alleles. A group of highly shared sequence variants was considered likely to be a technical artifact of the sequencing pipeline.

On this clone: Its cognate antigen has yet to be identified. It has no much larger one-base neighbor in the sample; base qualities were not kept.

Library construction relied on the immunoSEQ multiplex PCR assay. A mixture of 60 forward primers for TCR Vbeta segments and 13 reverse primers for TCR Jbeta segments was used in the multiplex PCR. The CDR3 region of rearranged TCR beta genes was amplified from genomic DNA by a multiplex PCR assay. The Illumina HiSeq System was used to sequence the amplified TCR beta libraries as 87-base-pair reads. The original methods were these. A later analysis counted 65 million to 90 million unique TCR beta chains across the 690 or so repertoires, and about 10 million of these chains were shared by at least two donors. A nearest-neighbor algorithm error-corrected the raw reads and collapsed the reads into unique sequences, merging closely related sequences to remove PCR and sequencing errors. Alignment of CDR3 sequences to IMGT reference sequences was used to assign V, D and J gene segments. For a sequence to be retained, a match of at least six nucleotides to both a V gene segment and a J gene segment was required. Rearrangements were classified as productive when the CDR3 lacked stop codons and remained in frame with V and J, and all other rearrangements were classified as non-productive. CDR3 was defined by IMGT convention, running from the second conserved V-encoded cysteine to the conserved J-encoded phenylalanine. The earlier analysis of about 610 of the donors excluded any sequence lacking an unambiguous match to a single V gene segment. In an earlier analysis of around 590 of the donors, a V segment was called functional when productive rearrangements were above 56.7%, and segregating when the standard deviation between donors exceeded 5%. A statistical classification framework was built for diagnosing cytomegalovirus status from the catalog of TCR beta chain sequences. In a later analysis, V and J genes were assigned by comparing TCR nucleotide sequences against IMGT/GENE-DB human TR gene sequences. The TCRdist pipeline was used in a later analysis to assign CDR3 sequences and most-parsimonious VDJ recombination scenarios. In a later analysis, each TCR beta chain was defined by its CDR3 amino acid sequence together with its V-gene family, and reads lacking a unique V-gene family were excluded. In a later analysis, around 600 highly shared, low-generation-probability nucleotide sequences were removed to address suspected cross-contamination and a sequencing artifact. For each public chain, a later analysis derived a clonal expansion index from normalized ranks of inferred template counts within each repertoire. Generation probabilities in a later analysis came from a VDJ recombination model fitted to out-of-frame rearrangements, and those results were checked against IGoR. A later analysis scored TCR-TCR, TCR-HLA and TCR-CMV co-occurrence with hypergeometric tests, applying a repertoire-size bias correction to TCR pairs. In a later analysis, false discovery rates were estimated by permuting HLA or CMV assignments 20 times. In a later analysis, co-occurring TCRs were grouped using DBSCAN, and TCRdist sequence similarity was added for clustering within HLA-allele-positive subsets. Co-occurrence clustering excluded repertoires with fewer than 30,000 or more than 120,000 public chains, plus five with anomalous nucleotide sharing. TCRdb retrieved this table from immuneACCESS and kept in-frame rearrangements only. Not all clones are present; in checked studies, unresolved V genes account for under half, and no reason is known for the remainder. That table furnishes V, J and clone size, whereas the DNA furnished D and trimming. The sample includes approximately 170,000 clones, with roughly four fifths observed a single time. The ten largest clones capture around 3.2% of the sample.

In total, just over 650 healthy bone marrow donors made up the cohort. All cohort members were sampled while nominally healthy, although unrecorded immune exposures were likely present. The donor was CMV seropositive and belonged to the group of some 290 seropositive cohort members. Every donor gave a peripheral blood sample, and the peripheral blood mononuclear cells from that sample were used for TCR beta sequencing. Genomic DNA was extracted from the blood cell samples with the Qiagen DNeasy Blood Extraction Kit. The sample was PBMCs. The sequence derives from a woman under 40 in good health and CMV-seropositive.

The DNA is TGTGCCAGCACTATAGCGGAAGCGAACACCGGGGAGCTGTTTTTT. Protein translation: CASTIAEANTGELFF. This chain joins TRBV6-1 to TRBJ2-2; TRBD2 might be the D gene, on 6 matching bases. In the germline V gene, CDR1 corresponds to MNHNS and CDR2 to SASEGT. A distance of 12 bases separates the germline ends of V and J, which lose 7 bases and 0 bases respectively. The CDR3 covers 15 residues, taking in both the cysteine and the phenylalanine. The only DNA kept is the CDR3, 45 bases in frame from the first base.